This TCR beta chain was obtained from a study of cytomegalovirus exposure and HLA in healthy donors. General study findings and limits: The authors listed 150 to 200 TCR beta chains as cytomegalovirus-associated. Reports indicated that the classifier achieved high specificity and sensitivity in diagnosing cytomegalovirus status.

In the PCR, 60 Vbeta and 13 Jbeta primers were used. Only in-frame clones appear in the TCRdb table, and some are missing; sequencing was by immunoSEQ multiplex PCR. The sample holds roughly 88,000 clones; less than 85% are singletons and the top ten take approximately 5.3%. Worth noting for this clone: The antigen is unknown.

The sequence was obtained from a man aged 25 to 45 in good health and CMV-seropositive. Source material: PBMCs.

CDR3 coding DNA: TGTGCCAGCAGGGGACAGGGACAACCCCCCTACGAGCAGTACGTC. Amino acid sequence: CASRGQGQPPYEQYV. V is TRBV6-6 and J is TRBJ2-7; 9 bases line up with TRBD1. Germline trimming cut 6 bases from V and 2 bases from J; bases unmatched to any gene: 8. This CDR3 spans 15 amino acids. Germline values: CDR1 MNHNY, CDR2 SVGAGI (reference sequence).